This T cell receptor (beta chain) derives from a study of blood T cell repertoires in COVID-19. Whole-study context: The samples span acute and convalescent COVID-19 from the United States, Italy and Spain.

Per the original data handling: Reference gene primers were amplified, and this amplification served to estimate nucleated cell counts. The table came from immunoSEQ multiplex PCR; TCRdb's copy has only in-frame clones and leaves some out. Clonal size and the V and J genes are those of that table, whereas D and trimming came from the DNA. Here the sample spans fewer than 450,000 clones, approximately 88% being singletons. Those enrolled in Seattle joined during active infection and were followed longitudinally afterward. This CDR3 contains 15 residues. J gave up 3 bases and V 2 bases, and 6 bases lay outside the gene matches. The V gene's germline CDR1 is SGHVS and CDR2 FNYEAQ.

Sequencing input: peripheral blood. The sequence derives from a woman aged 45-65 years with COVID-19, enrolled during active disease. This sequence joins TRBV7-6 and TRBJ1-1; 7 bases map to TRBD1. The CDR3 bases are TGTGCCAGCAGCTTACGGCTTACAGGGGACACTGAAGCTTTCTTT. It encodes CASSLRLTGDTEAFF.